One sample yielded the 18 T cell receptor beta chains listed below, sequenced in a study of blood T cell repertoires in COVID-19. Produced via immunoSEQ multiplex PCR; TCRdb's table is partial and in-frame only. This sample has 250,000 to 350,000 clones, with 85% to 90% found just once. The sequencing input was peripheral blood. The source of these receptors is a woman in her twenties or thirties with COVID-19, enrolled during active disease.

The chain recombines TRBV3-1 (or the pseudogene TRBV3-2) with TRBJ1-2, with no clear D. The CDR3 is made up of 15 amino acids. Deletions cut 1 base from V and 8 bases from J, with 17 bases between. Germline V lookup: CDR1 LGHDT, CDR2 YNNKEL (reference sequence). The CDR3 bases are TGTGCCAGCAGCCAAGCGGAGCATTCCTTAATGGGCTACACCTTC. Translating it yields CASSQAEHSLMGYTF.

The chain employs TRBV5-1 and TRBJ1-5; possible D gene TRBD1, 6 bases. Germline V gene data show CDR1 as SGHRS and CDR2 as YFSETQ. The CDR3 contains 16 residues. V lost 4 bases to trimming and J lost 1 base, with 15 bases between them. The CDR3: CASSTTGGRSNQPQHF. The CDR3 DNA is TGCGCCAGCAGCACGACAGGAGGTCGGAGCAATCAGCCCCAGCATTTT.

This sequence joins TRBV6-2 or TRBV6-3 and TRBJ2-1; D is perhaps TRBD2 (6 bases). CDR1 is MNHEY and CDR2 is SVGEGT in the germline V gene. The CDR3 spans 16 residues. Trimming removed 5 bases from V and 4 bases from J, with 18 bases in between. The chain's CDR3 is CASSQHLARSYNEQFF. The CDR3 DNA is TGTGCCAGCAGTCAGCACCTAGCGAGGAGTTACAATGAGCAGTTCTTC.

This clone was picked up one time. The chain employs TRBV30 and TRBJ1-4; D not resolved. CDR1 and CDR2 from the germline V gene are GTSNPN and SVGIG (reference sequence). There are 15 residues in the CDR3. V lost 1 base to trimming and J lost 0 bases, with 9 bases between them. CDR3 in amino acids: CAWSAKTTTNEKLFF. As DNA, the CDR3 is TGTGCCTGGAGTGCCAAGACAACAACTAATGAAAAACTGTTTTTT.

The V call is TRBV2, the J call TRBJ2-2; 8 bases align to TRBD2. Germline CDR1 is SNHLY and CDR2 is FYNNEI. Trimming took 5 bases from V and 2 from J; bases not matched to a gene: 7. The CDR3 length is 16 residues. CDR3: CASSTGLAGNTGELFF. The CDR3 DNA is TGTGCCAGCAGTACCGGACTAGCAGGAAACACCGGGGAGCTGTTTTTT.

The CDR3 DNA follows: TGTGCCAGCAGTGAACCCACTAGCGTTCGCTCCTACAATGAGCAGTTCTTC. Translated, it gives CASSEPTSVRSYNEQFF. The rearrangement links TRBV25-1 to TRBJ2-1, with 7 positions matching TRBD2. CDR3 length: 17 residues. CDR1 MGHDK and CDR2 SYGVNS come from the germline V gene. The ends lost 2 bases at V and 0 bases at J; junction bases unmatched: 7.

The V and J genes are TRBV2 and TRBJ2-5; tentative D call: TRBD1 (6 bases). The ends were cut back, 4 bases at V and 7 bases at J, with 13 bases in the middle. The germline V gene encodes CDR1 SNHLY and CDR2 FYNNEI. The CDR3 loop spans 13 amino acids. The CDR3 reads CASSAGAPGTQYF. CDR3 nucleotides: TGTGCCAGCAGTGCAGGGGCCCCCGGGACCCAGTACTTC.

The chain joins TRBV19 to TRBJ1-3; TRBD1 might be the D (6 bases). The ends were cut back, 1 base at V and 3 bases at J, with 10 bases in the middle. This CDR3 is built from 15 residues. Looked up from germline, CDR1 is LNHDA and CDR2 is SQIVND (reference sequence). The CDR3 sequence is CASSIGQAFGNTIYF. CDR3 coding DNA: TGTGCCAGTAGTATAGGACAGGCGTTTGGAAACACCATATATTTT.

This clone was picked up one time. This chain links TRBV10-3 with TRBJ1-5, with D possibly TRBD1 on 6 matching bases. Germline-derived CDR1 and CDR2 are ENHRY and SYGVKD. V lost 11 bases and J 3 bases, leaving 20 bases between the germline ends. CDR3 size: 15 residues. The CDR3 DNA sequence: TGTGCCTCGGGGGGCAGCCCCGACTCCAATCAGCCCCAGCATTTT. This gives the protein CASGGSPDSNQPQHF.

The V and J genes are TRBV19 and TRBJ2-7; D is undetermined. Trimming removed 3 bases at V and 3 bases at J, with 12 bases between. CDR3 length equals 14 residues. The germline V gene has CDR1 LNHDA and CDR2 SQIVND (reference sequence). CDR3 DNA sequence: TGTGCCAGTAGTATTGCTGTGGCAGACTACGAGCAGTACTTC. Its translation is CASSIAVADYEQYF.

The CDR3 DNA follows: TGTGCCAGCTCACTGAGACAGGGGGCGGCCGGTGAAAAACTGTTTTTT. It specifies CASSLRQGAAGEKLFF. V gene TRBV18 combines with J gene TRBJ1-4; the match to TRBD1 covers 10 bases. The CDR3 loop spans 16 amino acids. The germline CDR1 and CDR2 sequences are KGHSH and LQKENI. V gave up 4 bases and J gave up 7 bases; unmatched junction bases: 9.

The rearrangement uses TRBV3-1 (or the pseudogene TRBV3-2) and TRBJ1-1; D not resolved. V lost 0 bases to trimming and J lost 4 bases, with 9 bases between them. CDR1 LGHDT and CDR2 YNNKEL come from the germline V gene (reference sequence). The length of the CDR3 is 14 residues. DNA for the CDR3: TGTGCCAGCAGCCAAGAAGTAGGGAGCACTGAAGCTTTCTTT. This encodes CASSQEVGSTEAFF.

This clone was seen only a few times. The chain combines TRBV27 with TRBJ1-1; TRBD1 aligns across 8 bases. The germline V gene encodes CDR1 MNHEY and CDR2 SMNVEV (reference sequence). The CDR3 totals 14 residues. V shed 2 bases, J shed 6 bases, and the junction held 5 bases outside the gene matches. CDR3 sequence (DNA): TGTGCCAGCAGTTTAGTCGCAGGGGGCTCTGAAGCTTTCTTT. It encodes CASSLVAGGSEAFF.

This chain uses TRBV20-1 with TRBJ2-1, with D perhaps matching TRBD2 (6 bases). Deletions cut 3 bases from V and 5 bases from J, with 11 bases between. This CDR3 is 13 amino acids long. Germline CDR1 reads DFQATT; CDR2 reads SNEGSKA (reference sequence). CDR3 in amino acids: CSASTGSDNEQFF. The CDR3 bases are TGCAGTGCTAGTACCGGGAGTGACAATGAGCAGTTCTTC.

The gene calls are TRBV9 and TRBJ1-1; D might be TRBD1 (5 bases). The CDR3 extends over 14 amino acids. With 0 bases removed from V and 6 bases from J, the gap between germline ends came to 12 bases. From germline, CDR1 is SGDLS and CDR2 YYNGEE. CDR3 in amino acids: CASSVARGGPEAFF. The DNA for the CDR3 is TGTGCCAGCAGCGTAGCGCGGGGGGGTCCTGAAGCTTTCTTT.

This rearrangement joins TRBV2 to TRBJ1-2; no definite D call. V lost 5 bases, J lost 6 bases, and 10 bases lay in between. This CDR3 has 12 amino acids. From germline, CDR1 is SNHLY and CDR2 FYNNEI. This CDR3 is CASSTLGDGYTF. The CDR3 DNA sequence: TGTGCCAGCAGTACGTTGGGAGATGGCTACACCTTC.

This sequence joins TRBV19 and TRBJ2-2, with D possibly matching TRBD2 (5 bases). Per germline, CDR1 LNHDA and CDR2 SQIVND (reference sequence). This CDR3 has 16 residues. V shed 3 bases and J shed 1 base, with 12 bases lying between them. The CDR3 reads CASSITGNWNTGELFF. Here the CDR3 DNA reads TGTGCCAGTAGTATCACCGGGAACTGGAACACCGGGGAGCTGTTTTTT.

The CDR3 spells CASSEASTGSVSYNEQFF. The CDR3 DNA sequence: TGTGCCAGCAGTGAAGCCTCAACAGGGTCCGTCTCCTACAATGAGCAGTTCTTC. The chain uses TRBV6-1 and TRBJ2-1, with D tentatively TRBD1 (6 bases). The CDR3 has 18 residues. Trimming cost V 0 bases and J 0 bases, with 15 bases left between them. Germline V gives CDR1 MNHNS, CDR2 SASEGT.